These 30 T cell receptor beta chains came from one sample sequenced in a study of Ad26.COV2.S vaccination and SARS-CoV-2 variants. Here immunoSEQ multiplex PCR was the method, and the copy in TCRdb shows in-frame clones only, minus some. The table has about 480,000 clones, roughly nine tenths seen once; the top ten hold 10% to 15%. Treatment reported: around 19 received Ad26.COV2.S at low or high dose, single or two shots; about five received placebo; per-sample allocation not given. The samples date from day 63 after the first vaccine or placebo injection. Sequences were derived from peripheral blood, sampled in a trial of Ad26.COV2.S vaccine versus placebo. These receptors came from a person between 18 and 59 years old who received the Ad26.COV2.S COVID-19 vaccine or a placebo.

The CDR3 DNA reads TGTGCCAGCAGTGACTCCCCCCGGGGGGGGGAGACCCAGTACTTC. Protein product: CASSDSPRGGETQYF. The chain has TRBV6-4 and TRBJ2-5; 8 bases agree with TRBD2. Losses at the gene ends were 0 bases for V and 5 bases for J; bases not matched to a gene: 5. In germline, CDR1 is MRHNA, CDR2 SNTAGT. The CDR3 covers 15 residues.

This clone was observed a few times. The chain couples TRBV30 to TRBJ2-3; 10 bases agree with TRBD1. The CDR3 covers 15 residues. Trimming took 0 bases from V and 3 from J; bases not matched to a gene: 3. The V gene's germline CDR1 is GTSNPN and CDR2 SVGIG (reference sequence). CDR3 sequence reads: CAWSVGTGVTDTQYF. Here the CDR3 DNA reads TGTGCCTGGAGTGTAGGGACAGGGGTAACAGATACGCAGTATTTT.

The rearrangement joins TRBV5-1 to TRBJ2-7; D may be TRBD1 (6 bases). The V gene's germline CDR1 is SGHRS and CDR2 YFSETQ. V was clipped by 2 bases and J by 2 bases, with 11 bases between them. The CDR3 has 14 residues. The chain's CDR3 is CASSLTRDTYEQYF. The CDR3 DNA reads TGCGCCAGCAGCTTAACCAGGGACACCTACGAGCAGTACTTC.

The genes are TRBV19 and TRBJ2-2; D is ambiguous. There are 12 residues in the CDR3. Germline V gene lookup returns CDR1 LNHDA and CDR2 SQIVND (reference sequence). The V and J ends lost 6 bases and 0 bases respectively, with 2 bases between them. DNA for the CDR3: TGTGCCAGTAGGGCGAACACCGGGGAGCTGTTTTTT. It encodes CASRANTGELFF.

The CDR3 sequence: CASSLSPGANVLTF. In DNA form, the CDR3 reads TGTGCCAGCAGTTTAAGTCCCGGGGCCAACGTCCTGACTTTC. This rearrangement joins TRBV27 to TRBJ2-6; no clear D. Trimming removed 2 bases from V and 4 bases from J, with 6 bases in between. The germline CDR1 and CDR2 sequences are MNHEY and SMNVEV (reference sequence). This CDR3 spans 14 amino acids.

The chain carries TRBV10-3 and TRBJ1-5, with D hard to call. V was cut by 0 bases and J by 5 bases, with 11 bases left in between. The CDR3 has 15 residues. Germline values: CDR1 ENHRY, CDR2 SYGVKD. The DNA for the CDR3 is TGTGCCATCAGTGAGTCTGGAAGTAACTATCAGCCCCAGCATTTT. Protein product: CAISESGSNYQPQHF.

The V gene is TRBV10-1, the J gene TRBJ2-3; 7 bases match TRBD2. J gave up 0 bases and V 10 bases, and 16 bases lay outside the gene matches. CDR1 and CDR2 (germline): WNHNN, SYGVQD (reference sequence). This CDR3 has 17 residues. The CDR3 spells CANLEIAGASSTDTQYF. The CDR3 DNA reads as TGCGCCAACCTTGAAATAGCGGGTGCCTCTAGCACAGATACGCAGTATTTT.

V usage is TRBV10-3 and J usage is TRBJ2-1, with D possibly matching TRBD2 (6 bases). Germline V gene sequence: CDR1 ENHRY, CDR2 SYGVKD. The CDR3 covers 15 residues. V dropped 6 bases and J dropped 6 bases, with 18 bases sitting between them. The CDR3 nucleotides read TGTGCCATCAGAGGGGCGAAAGGGGAGGCCAATGAGCAGTTCTTC. Translation: CAIRGAKGEANEQFF.

The rearrangement uses TRBV5-6 and TRBJ2-7, with 11 bases lining up with TRBD1. Germline V CDR1 and CDR2: SGHDT, YYEEEE. The trim removed 5 bases at V and 6 bases at J, leaving 4 bases unmatched. The CDR3 consists of 13 residues. CDR3 in DNA: TGTGCCAGCAGGAGGACAGGGGGCAGCGAGCAGTACTTC. Protein product: CASRRTGGSEQYF. Full variable domain (missing parts from reference TRBV5-6 and TRBJ2-7): DAGVTQSPTHLIKTRGQQVTLRCSPKSGHDTVSWYQQALGQGPQFIFQYYEEEERQRGNFPDRFSGHQFPNYSSELNVNALLLGDSALYLCASRRTGGSEQYFGPGTRLTVT.

The chain carries TRBV7-9 and TRBJ2-3; TRBD2 matches 11 bases. V gave up 1 base and J gave up 2 bases; unmatched junction bases: 8. CDR1 and CDR2 from the germline V gene are SEHNR and FQNEAQ (reference sequence). The CDR3 contains 18 residues. The CDR3 bases are TGTGCCAGCAGCTTAGGGGGGACTAGCGGATTTTACACAGATACGCAGTATTTT. It is translated as CASSLGGTSGFYTDTQYF.

CDR3 in amino acids: CASSLALVGTNEKLFF. The CDR3, as DNA: TGCGCCAGCAGCTTGGCCCTCGTAGGAACTAATGAAAAACTGTTTTTT. The rearrangement uses TRBV5-1 and TRBJ1-4; the D is unclear. Trimming pared 0 bases from V and 1 base from J, leaving 10 bases between. The CDR3 spans 16 residues. CDR1 is SGHRS and CDR2 is YFSETQ in the germline V gene. The variable domain in full, completed from reference TRBV5-1 and TRBJ1-4, reads KAGVTQTPRYLIKTRGQQVTLSCSPISGHRSVSWYQQTPGQGLQFLFEYFSETQRNKGNFPGRFSGRQFSNSRSEMNVSTLELGDSALYLCASSLALVGTNEKLFFGSGTQLSVL.

The rearrangement links TRBV6-5 to TRBJ1-1; 8 nucleotides agree with TRBD1. The CDR3 loop spans 15 amino acids. Germline V gives CDR1 MNHEY, CDR2 SVGAGI. With V trimmed by 6 bases and J by 4 bases, 10 bases remained unmatched. For the CDR3, the DNA is TGTGCCAGCAGACCCCTCGACAGGGGAGGCACTGAAGCTTTCTTT. Its translation is CASRPLDRGGTEAFF.

The chain has TRBV19 and TRBJ1-4; a possible D gene is TRBD1 (5 bases). The CDR3 sequence is 14 residues long. Trimming removed 7 bases from V and 8 bases from J, with 17 bases in between. Germline lookup yields CDR1 LNHDA and CDR2 SQIVND (reference sequence). This CDR3 reads CASTPGREGEKLFF. CDR3 nucleotides: TGTGCCAGTACTCCGGGCAGGGAAGGAGAAAAACTGTTTTTT.

The chain recombines TRBV15 with TRBJ1-1; perhaps TRBD1 as D (5 bases). Germline CDR1 reads LNHNV; CDR2 reads YYDKDF (reference sequence). The CDR3 runs to 16 residues. With 0 bases removed from V and 0 bases from J, the gap between germline ends came to 11 bases. CDR3 coding DNA: TGTGCCACCAGCAGAGAAACGAGGGGCCTGAACACTGAAGCTTTCTTT. It translates to CATSRETRGLNTEAFF.

For the CDR3, the DNA is TGTGCCAGCAGTCAGAGGACAGTCTTGAACACTGAAGCTTTCTTT. Amino acid sequence: CASSQRTVLNTEAFF. The chain links TRBV28 to TRBJ1-1; weak D call: TRBD1 (6 bases). V gave up 5 bases and J gave up 0 bases, with 13 bases separating them. Germline V CDR1 and CDR2: MDHEN, SYDVKM. CDR3 size: 15 residues. Looking up the rest from reference TRBV28 and TRBJ1-1 gives the full variable domain: DVKVTQSSRYLVKRTGEKVFLECVQDMDHENMFWYRQDPGLGLRLIYFSYDVKMKEKGDIPEGYSVSREKKERFSLILESASTNQTSMYLCASSQRTVLNTEAFFGQGTRLTVV.

The V gene is TRBV14, the J gene TRBJ2-1, with 8 nucleotides matching TRBD1. Germline values: CDR1 SGHDN, CDR2 FVKESK. V was clipped by 3 bases and J by 4 bases; unmatched bases: 8. The CDR3 runs to 16 residues. The CDR3 protein is CASSQRTGGVYNEQFF. CDR3 nucleotides: TGTGCCAGCAGCCAGCGAACAGGGGGTGTGTACAATGAGCAGTTCTTC. Full variable domain (remainder filled in from reference TRBV14 and TRBJ2-1): EAGVTQFPSHSVIEKGQTVTLRCDPISGHDNLYWYRRVMGKEIKFLLHFVKESKQDESGMPNNRFLAERTGGTYSTLKVQPAELEDSGVYFCASSQRTGGVYNEQFFGPGTRLTVL.

The chain links TRBV5-1 to TRBJ1-2; D gene ambiguous. This CDR3 is 15 amino acids long. Trimming removed 1 base at V and 4 bases at J, with 14 bases between. Germline CDR1 and CDR2: SGHRS and YFSETQ. The CDR3 protein is CASSLFQEASYGYTF. The CDR3 DNA is TGCGCCAGCAGCTTGTTCCAGGAGGCCAGCTATGGCTACACCTTC.

V and J are TRBV11-3 and TRBJ2-5; TRBD1 is a possible D gene (6 bases). The germline V gene has CDR1 SGHNT and CDR2 YENEEA. Trimming stripped 5 bases from V and 2 bases from J, with 12 bases between. The CDR3 consists of 14 residues. The CDR3 spells CASSTSDRQETQYF. The CDR3 nucleotides read TGTGCCAGCAGCACCTCGGACAGACAAGAGACCCAGTACTTC.

Note on this clone: Germline and junction disagree at one end, which may indicate a read error. This chain connects TRBV7-9 to TRBJ2-2, with D maybe TRBD2 (5 bases). CDR3 size: 16 residues. In germline, CDR1 is SEHNR, CDR2 FQNEAQ (reference sequence). CDR3 in DNA: TGTGCCAGCAGCTCAGTTCCTGGGGTCGGGCACCGGGGAGCTGTTTTT. Its protein is CASSSVPGVGHRGAVF.

The CDR3: CSAKGGRSYNEQFF. DNA for the CDR3: TGCAGCGCCAAAGGGGGGAGGTCCTACAATGAGCAGTTCTTC. The V and J genes are TRBV29-1 and TRBJ2-1; D is tentatively TRBD1 or TRBD2 (6 bases each). Germline V gives CDR1 SQVTM, CDR2 ANQGSEA. The CDR3 contains 14 residues. Trimming shortened V by 7 bases and J by 1 base, and 14 bases separated the two germline ends.

The chain carries TRBV30 and TRBJ1-1; D remains ambiguous. The germline V and J ends were trimmed by 4 bases and 4 bases, with 16 bases remaining between them. This CDR3 has 14 residues. Germline V gene sequence: CDR1 GTSNPN, CDR2 SVGIG (reference sequence). The CDR3 nucleotides are TGTGCCTGGACCCCCTCGGCGGGGAGCACTGAAGCTTTCTTT. Encoded protein: CAWTPSAGSTEAFF.

The gene calls are TRBV19 and TRBJ1-2; no clear D gene. CDR1 LNHDA and CDR2 SQIVND come from the germline V gene (reference sequence). This CDR3 spans 10 amino acids. Trimming stripped 6 bases from V and 3 bases from J, with 2 bases between. Here the CDR3 reads CASRDYGYTF. The CDR3 bases are TGTGCCAGTAGGGACTATGGCTACACCTTC.

The CDR3 sequence is CASSPGTGNTEAFF. For the CDR3, the DNA is TGTGCCAGTAGTCCCGGGACCGGGAACACTGAAGCTTTCTTT. J is TRBJ1-1 and V is TRBV19; TRBD1 is a possible D gene (5 bases). V was pared by 5 bases and J by 1 base, with 11 bases between. Germline CDR1 is LNHDA and CDR2 is SQIVND (reference sequence). This CDR3 has 14 residues. The full variable domain, completed using reference TRBV19 and TRBJ1-1, is DGGITQSPKYLFRKEGQNVTLSCEQNLNHDAMYWYRQDPGQGLRLIYYSQIVNDFQKGDIAEGYSVSREKKESFPLTVTSAQKNPTAFYLCASSPGTGNTEAFFGQGTRLTVV.

The CDR3 loop is CASSKGGFFYGYTF. For the CDR3, the DNA is TGTGCCAGTAGTAAAGGGGGTTTTTTCTATGGCTACACCTTC. The chain links TRBV19 to TRBJ1-2; possibly TRBD1 for D (6 bases). The CDR3 contains 14 residues. V shed 4 bases and J shed 4 bases, with 13 bases lying between them. Germline V CDR1 and CDR2: LNHDA, SQIVND (reference sequence).

V is TRBV9 and J is TRBJ2-1; no clear D gene. CDR3 length equals 12 residues. CDR1 is SGDLS and CDR2 is YYNGEE in the germline V gene. Trimming took 4 bases from V and 8 from J, leaving 10 bases between them. CDR3 in DNA: TGTGCCAGCAGCCCGCGGACGGATGAGCAGTTCTTC. The encoded protein is CASSPRTDEQFF.

The V call is TRBV6-5, the J call TRBJ2-1; perhaps TRBD2 as D (6 bases). CDR3 length: 12 residues. CDR1 and CDR2 (germline): MNHEY, SVGAGI. The V and J ends lost 10 bases and 7 bases respectively, with 14 bases between them. The CDR3 DNA sequence: TGTGCCACGACGGGACTTCCGAATGAGCAGTTCTTC. Translating gives CATTGLPNEQFF.

CDR3 coding DNA: TGTGCCAGCAGCTTGGAGGGAGTTATGAACACTGAAGCTTTCTTT. It translates to CASSLEGVMNTEAFF. The chain carries TRBV5-4 and TRBJ1-1; D gene ambiguous. Looked up from germline, CDR1 is SGHNT and CDR2 is YYREEE (reference sequence). This CDR3 has 15 amino acids. V was shortened by 0 bases and J by 0 bases, with 9 bases between the two germline ends.

V gene TRBV7-3 combines with J gene TRBJ2-1, with TRBD2 matching over 13 bases. The germline gives CDR1 SGHTA, CDR2 FQGTGA. CDR3 size: 16 residues. The V and J ends lost 4 bases and 3 bases, in that order; junction bases with no gene match: 3. CDR3 amino acids: CASSSTSGRFYNEQFF. The DNA of the CDR3 is TGTGCCAGCAGCTCGACTAGCGGGAGGTTCTACAATGAGCAGTTCTTC.

The J gene is TRBJ1-2, the V gene TRBV30; tentative D call: TRBD1 (6 bases). Germline V CDR1 and CDR2: GTSNPN, SVGIG (reference sequence). CDR3 length: 14 amino acids. The V end was cut by 7 bases, the J end by 1 base, with 16 bases between. CDR3 bases: TGTGCCTTGACCCGGACAGCCGATAACTATGGCTACACCTTC. Protein sequence: CALTRTADNYGYTF.

CDR3 nucleotide sequence: TGTGCCAGCACCGGCGGACTAGCGGATAATGAGCAGTTCTTC. Translating it yields CASTGGLADNEQFF. The chain combines TRBV5-4 with TRBJ2-1, with 10 positions matching TRBD2. The CDR3 covers 14 residues. V trimming: 6 bases; J trimming: 7 bases; junction bases outside the gene matches: 7. Germline V gene data show CDR1 as SGHNT and CDR2 as YYREEE (reference sequence). The full variable domain, with the rest looked up from reference TRBV5-4 and TRBJ2-1, is ETGVTQSPTHLIKTRGQQVTLRCSSQSGHNTVSWYQQALGQGPQFIFQYYREEENGRGNFPPRFSGLQFPNYSSELNVNALELDDSALYLCASTGGLADNEQFFGPGTRLTVL.